This T cell receptor (beta chain) is from a study of blood T cell repertoires in COVID-19. Clones were sequenced by immunoSEQ multiplex PCR, and TCRdb holds only the in-frame ones, with some missing. Among more than 100,000 clones, 84% were seen once, and the ten largest hold roughly 2.2%. The CDR3 covers 15 residues. CDR1 and CDR2 from the germline V gene are SGHRS and YFSETQ. Trimming cost V 0 bases and J 8 bases; bases outside gene matches: 7. The chain carries TRBV5-1 and TRBJ2-1; 8 bases are shared with TRBD2. Specimen: PBMCs or T cells enriched from blood (not recorded which). The source is a middle-aged man with acute COVID-19. This CDR3 is CASSLVGSGVDEQFF. The DNA of the CDR3 is TGCGCCAGCAGCTTGGTGGGTAGCGGGGTGGATGAGCAGTTCTTC.